This TCR beta chain was observed in a study of vaccination and CD4 T cells after COVID-19. Treatment specified: approximately 9-day PBMC culture with coronavirus spike peptide pools or control peptides (ViraFEST assay). Wells contained two million PBMCs each, and these were cultured with about 9.1 IU/ml IL-2 and around 10 ug/ml peptide pools. Sequencing of the DNA from cultured CD4+ T cells was carried out with the Oncomine TCR Beta short-read assay. TCRdb fed the PCR reads into MiXCR, producing one record per CDR3 protein. Among 14,000 to 15,000 distinct CDR3 sequences listed, about 55% were seen once. The germline V gene has CDR1 SEHNR and CDR2 FQNEAQ (reference sequence). The CDR3 is 15 residues long. V lost 5 bases to trimming and J lost 4 bases; unmatched junction nucleotides: 10. Points on this clonotype: The antigen remains undetermined.

The source material was CD4+ T cells from blood, cultured in vitro, sampled before SARS-CoV-2 vaccination. V and J are TRBV7-9 and TRBJ2-7, with 8 nucleotides matching TRBD1. The source is a human donor who had recovered from COVID-19. Here the CDR3 reads CASSQRQGRGYEQYF. CDR3 nucleotides: TGTGCCAGCAGCCAAAGACAGGGGAGAGGGTACGAGCAGTACTTC.